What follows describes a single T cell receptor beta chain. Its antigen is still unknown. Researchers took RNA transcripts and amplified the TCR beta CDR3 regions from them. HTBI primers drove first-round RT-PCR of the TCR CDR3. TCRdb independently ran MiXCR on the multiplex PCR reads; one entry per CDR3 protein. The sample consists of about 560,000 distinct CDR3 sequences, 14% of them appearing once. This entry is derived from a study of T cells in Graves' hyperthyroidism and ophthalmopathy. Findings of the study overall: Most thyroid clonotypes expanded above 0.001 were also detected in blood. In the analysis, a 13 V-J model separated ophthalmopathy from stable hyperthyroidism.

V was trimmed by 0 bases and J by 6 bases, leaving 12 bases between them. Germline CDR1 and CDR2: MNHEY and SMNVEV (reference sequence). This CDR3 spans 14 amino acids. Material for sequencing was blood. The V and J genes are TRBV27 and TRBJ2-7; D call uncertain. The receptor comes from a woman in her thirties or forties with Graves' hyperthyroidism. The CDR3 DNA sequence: TGTGCCAGCAGTTTATCGCACGATATTCCCGAGCAGTACTTC. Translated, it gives CASSLSHDIPEQYF.